The clone carrying this T cell receptor beta chain was picked up many times. What it binds is unknown. This sample was included in a study of tumor and adjacent non-tumor tissue in lung cancer. About the study: Histology: around twelve adenocarcinoma, a couple of squamous cell carcinoma, 1 small cell lung cancer. Whole-study results and caveats: Significantly higher TCR diversity was found in tumor than normal lung. Tumor repertoires had a smaller top 100 clone share than normal lung.

The template was RNA from unsorted bulk tissue. This non-tumor lung sample came from over 3 cm beyond the tumor edge. Donors were chemotherapy-naive, newly diagnosed lung cancer surgical patients in China, August–late 2014. The library came from three nested PCR rounds adapted from ARM-PCR protocols. TCRdb passed the multiplex PCR reads through MiXCR, listing each CDR3 protein once. The table shows tens of thousands of distinct CDR3 sequences, with around 80% occurring only once. V was clipped by 5 bases and J by 5 bases, with 15 bases between them. The CDR3 is 13 amino acids. Germline V gives CDR1 SQVTM, CDR2 ANQGSEA.

The sequencing sample was made of distant non-tumor lung tissue. V is TRBV29-1 and J is TRBJ1-1; possibly TRBD1 for D (6 bases). The sequence derives from a man in his 70s with non-small cell lung cancer. The CDR3 region is CSVTKGVGTEAFF. CDR3 sequence (DNA): TGCAGCGTTACTAAGGGGGTCGGGACTGAAGCTTTCTTT.